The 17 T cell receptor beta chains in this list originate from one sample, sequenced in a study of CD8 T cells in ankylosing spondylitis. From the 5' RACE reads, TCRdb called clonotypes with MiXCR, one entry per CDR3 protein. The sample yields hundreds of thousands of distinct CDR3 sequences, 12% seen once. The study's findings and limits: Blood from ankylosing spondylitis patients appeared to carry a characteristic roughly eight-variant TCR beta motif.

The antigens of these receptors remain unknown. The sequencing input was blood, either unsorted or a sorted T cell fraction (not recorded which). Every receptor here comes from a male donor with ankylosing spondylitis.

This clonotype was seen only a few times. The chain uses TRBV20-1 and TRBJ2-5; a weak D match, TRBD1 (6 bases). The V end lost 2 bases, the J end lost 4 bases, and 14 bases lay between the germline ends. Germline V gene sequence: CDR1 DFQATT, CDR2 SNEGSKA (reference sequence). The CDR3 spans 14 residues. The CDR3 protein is CSARIGGRGETQYF. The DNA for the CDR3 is TGCAGTGCTAGAATTGGGGGCCGGGGAGAGACCCAGTACTTC.

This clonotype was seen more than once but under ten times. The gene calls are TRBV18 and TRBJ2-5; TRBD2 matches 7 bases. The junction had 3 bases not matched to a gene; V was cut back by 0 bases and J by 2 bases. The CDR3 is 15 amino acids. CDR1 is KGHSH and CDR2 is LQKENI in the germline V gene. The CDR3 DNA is TGTGCCAGCTCACCACCGGGACTACTACAAGAGACCCAGTACTTC. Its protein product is CASSPPGLLQETQYF.

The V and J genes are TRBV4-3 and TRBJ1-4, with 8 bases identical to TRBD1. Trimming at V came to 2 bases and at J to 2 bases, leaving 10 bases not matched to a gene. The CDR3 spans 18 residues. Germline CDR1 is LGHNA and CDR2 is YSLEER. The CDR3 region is CASSQFRQGRTTNEKLFF. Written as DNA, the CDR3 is TGCGCCAGCAGCCAATTCCGACAGGGGCGGACTACTAATGAAAAACTGTTTTTT.

The CDR3: CASSRGTGYSYEQYF. The CDR3 region has the DNA TGCGCCAGCAGCCGAGGGACGGGGTACTCCTACGAGCAGTACTTC. The chain has TRBV5-1 and TRBJ2-7; D might be TRBD1 or TRBD2, each matching 5 bases. The V gene lost 4 bases and the J gene lost 0 bases, with 14 bases spanning the gap. The CDR3 loop spans 15 amino acids. The V gene's germline CDR1 is SGHRS and CDR2 YFSETQ.

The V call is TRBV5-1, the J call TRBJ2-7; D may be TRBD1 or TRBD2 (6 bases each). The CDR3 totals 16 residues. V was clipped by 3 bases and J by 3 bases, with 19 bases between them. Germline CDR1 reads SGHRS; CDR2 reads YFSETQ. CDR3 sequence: CASSSGGGHSLYEQYF. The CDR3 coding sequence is TGCGCCAGCAGCTCCGGAGGGGGACATAGCCTCTACGAGCAGTACTTC.

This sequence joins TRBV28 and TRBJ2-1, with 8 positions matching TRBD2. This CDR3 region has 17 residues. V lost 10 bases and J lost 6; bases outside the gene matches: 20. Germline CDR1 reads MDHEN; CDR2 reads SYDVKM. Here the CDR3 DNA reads TGTGCCATTGAAGGGGGGGTAGCGGGAACAGGAGGCAATGAGCAGTTCTTC. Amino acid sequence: CAIEGGVAGTGGNEQFF.

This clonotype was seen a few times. CDR3: CAISESGPYEQYF. CDR3 DNA sequence: TGTGCCATCAGTGAGTCAGGACCCTACGAGCAGTACTTC. The rearrangement links TRBV10-3 to TRBJ2-7, with D unresolved. From germline, CDR1 is ENHRY and CDR2 SYGVKD. This CDR3 has 13 amino acids. The ends were cut back, 0 bases at V and 2 bases at J, with 5 bases in the middle.

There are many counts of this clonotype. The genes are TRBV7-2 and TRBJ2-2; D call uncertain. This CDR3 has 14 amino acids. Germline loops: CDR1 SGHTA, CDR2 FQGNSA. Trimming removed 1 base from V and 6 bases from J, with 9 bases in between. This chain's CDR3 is CASSLVYGSGELFF. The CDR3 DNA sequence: TGTGCCAGCAGCTTAGTTTACGGGTCCGGGGAGCTGTTTTTT.

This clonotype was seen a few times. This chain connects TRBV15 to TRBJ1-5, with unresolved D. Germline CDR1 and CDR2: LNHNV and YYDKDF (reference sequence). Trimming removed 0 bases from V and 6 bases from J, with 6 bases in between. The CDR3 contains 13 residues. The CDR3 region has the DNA TGTGCCACCAGCAGAGATTACGTTCAGCCCCAGCATTTT. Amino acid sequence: CATSRDYVQPQHF. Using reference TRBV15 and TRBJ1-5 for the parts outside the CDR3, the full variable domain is DAMVIQNPRYQVTQFGKPVTLSCSQTLNHNVMYWYQQKSSQAPKLLFHYYDKDFNNEADTPDNFQSRRPNTSFCFLDIRSPGLGDTAMYLCATSRDYVQPQHFGDGTRLSIL.

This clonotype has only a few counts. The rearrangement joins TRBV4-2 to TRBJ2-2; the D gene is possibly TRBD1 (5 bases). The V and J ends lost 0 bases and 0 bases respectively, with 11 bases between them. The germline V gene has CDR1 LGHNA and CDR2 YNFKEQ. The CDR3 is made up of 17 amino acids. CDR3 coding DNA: TGTGCCAGCAGCCAAGACTTGGGCAGGGCGAACACCGGGGAGCTGTTTTTT. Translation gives CASSQDLGRANTGELFF.

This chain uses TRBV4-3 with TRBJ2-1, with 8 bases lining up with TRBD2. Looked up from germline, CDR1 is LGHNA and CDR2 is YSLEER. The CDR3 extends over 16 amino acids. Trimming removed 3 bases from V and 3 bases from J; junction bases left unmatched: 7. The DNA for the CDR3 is TGCGCCAGCAGCCACCCTACTAGCGGAAACTACAATGAGCAGTTCTTC. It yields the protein CASSHPTSGNYNEQFF.

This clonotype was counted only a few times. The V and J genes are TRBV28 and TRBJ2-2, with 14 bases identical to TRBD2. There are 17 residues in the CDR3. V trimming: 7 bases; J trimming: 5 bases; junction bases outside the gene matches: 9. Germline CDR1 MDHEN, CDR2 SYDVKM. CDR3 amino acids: CASTLGLAGVGTGELFF. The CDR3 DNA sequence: TGTGCCAGCACCTTGGGACTAGCGGGAGTAGGGACCGGGGAGCTGTTTTTT.

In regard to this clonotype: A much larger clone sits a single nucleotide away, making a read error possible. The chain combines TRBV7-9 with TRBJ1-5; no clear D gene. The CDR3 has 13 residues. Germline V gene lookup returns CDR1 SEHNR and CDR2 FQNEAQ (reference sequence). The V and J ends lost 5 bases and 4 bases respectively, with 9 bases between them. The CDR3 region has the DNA TGTGCCAGCAGCATCCAGGAAAATCAGCCCCAGCATTTT. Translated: CASSIQENQPQHF.

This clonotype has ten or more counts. The CDR3 reads CSGSGRNTEAFF. DNA for the CDR3: TGCAGTGGGTCAGGACGGAACACTGAAGCTTTCTTT. This chain connects TRBV20-1 to TRBJ1-1, with unresolved D. V lost 7 bases and J lost 1, with 10 bases in between. The CDR3 contains 12 residues. Germline CDR1 reads DFQATT; CDR2 reads SNEGSKA (reference sequence).

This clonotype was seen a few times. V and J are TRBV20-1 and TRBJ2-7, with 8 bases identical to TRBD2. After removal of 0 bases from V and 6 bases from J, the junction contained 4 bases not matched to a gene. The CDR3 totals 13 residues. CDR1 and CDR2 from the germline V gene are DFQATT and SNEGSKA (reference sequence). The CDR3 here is CSARDGGASEQYF. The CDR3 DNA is TGCAGTGCTAGAGACGGGGGGGCCAGCGAGCAGTACTTC.

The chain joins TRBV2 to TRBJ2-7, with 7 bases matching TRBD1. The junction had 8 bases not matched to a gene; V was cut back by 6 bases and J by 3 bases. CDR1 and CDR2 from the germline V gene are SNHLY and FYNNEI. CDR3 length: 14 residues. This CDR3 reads CASSLGDRVYEQYF. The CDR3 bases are TGTGCCAGCAGCTTGGGAGACAGGGTCTACGAGCAGTACTTC.

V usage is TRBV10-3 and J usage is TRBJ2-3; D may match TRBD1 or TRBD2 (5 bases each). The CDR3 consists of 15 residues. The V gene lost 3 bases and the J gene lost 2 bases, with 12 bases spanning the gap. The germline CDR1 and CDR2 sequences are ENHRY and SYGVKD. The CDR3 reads CAISEARGITDTQYF. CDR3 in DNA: TGTGCCATCAGTGAAGCGAGGGGAATCACAGATACGCAGTATTTT.